The source of this TCR beta chain is a study of T cell responses to AZD1222 COVID-19 vaccine. Overall study: Timing groups of about 4 and about 12 weeks for second doses were pooled.

This clone has more than one count but fewer than ten. Antigen unknown. The repertoire was sequenced with immunoSEQ multiplex PCR; TCRdb's copy has only in-frame clones and lacks some. The data contain 95,000 to 110,000 clones, approximately 88% of them seen just once; the ten biggest clones take up around 8.7%. Germline lookup yields CDR1 MDHEN and CDR2 SYDVKM. The ends were cut back, 3 bases at V and 7 bases at J, with 21 bases in the middle. CDR3 length equals 16 residues. Whole-study findings and limits: Just five to seven people given AZD1222 tested seropositive at baseline. None of the repertoires were sampled until the peak T cell response had passed. Reportedly, nearly half of unique spike TCRs recognized epitopes outside B.1.351/B.1.1.7 mutations.

This rearrangement joins TRBV28 to TRBJ1-2; D might be TRBD1 (5 bases). This sample comprised peripheral blood, obtained on day 0 of AZD1222 vaccination. The clonotype originates from an adult in good health. The CDR3 DNA sequence: TGTGCCAGCAGTTTTCTCAGGCCCCTGGGGGAGGGTGGCTACACCTTC. This translates into CASSFLRPLGEGGYTF.